The T cell receptor (beta chain) under discussion was sequenced for a study of shared clonotypes between healthy human individuals. Overall study findings and caveats: Rarefaction indicated that sorted-subset sequencing remained incomplete although depth was large. Researchers found naive subsets generally carried larger estimated richness than memory subsets.

The deep-level immunoSEQ assay was used. Clones were read by immunoSEQ multiplex PCR, and TCRdb kept only the in-frame ones, dropping some. This sample has millions of clones, with over 85% found just once. About this clone: The antigen remains unidentified.

The naive CD8 subset, CD45RO-negative cells positively selected for CCR7, excluded terminally differentiated effector memory CD45RA+ cells. Those who donated, Caucasian adults without exception, all lived in Nashville, Tennessee. Germline V gene lookup returns CDR1 PRHDT and CDR2 FYEKMQ (reference sequence). V dropped 5 bases and J dropped 2 bases, with 19 bases sitting between them. This CDR3 is built from 17 residues. The receptor comes from a man younger than 35 in good health. The sample was naive CD8+ T cells sorted from blood. V and J are TRBV13 and TRBJ2-1; no clear D gene. CDR3 region: CASSPRPGWSTYNEQFF. As DNA, the CDR3 is TGTGCCAGCAGCCCGCGACCAGGCTGGAGTACCTACAATGAGCAGTTCTTC.